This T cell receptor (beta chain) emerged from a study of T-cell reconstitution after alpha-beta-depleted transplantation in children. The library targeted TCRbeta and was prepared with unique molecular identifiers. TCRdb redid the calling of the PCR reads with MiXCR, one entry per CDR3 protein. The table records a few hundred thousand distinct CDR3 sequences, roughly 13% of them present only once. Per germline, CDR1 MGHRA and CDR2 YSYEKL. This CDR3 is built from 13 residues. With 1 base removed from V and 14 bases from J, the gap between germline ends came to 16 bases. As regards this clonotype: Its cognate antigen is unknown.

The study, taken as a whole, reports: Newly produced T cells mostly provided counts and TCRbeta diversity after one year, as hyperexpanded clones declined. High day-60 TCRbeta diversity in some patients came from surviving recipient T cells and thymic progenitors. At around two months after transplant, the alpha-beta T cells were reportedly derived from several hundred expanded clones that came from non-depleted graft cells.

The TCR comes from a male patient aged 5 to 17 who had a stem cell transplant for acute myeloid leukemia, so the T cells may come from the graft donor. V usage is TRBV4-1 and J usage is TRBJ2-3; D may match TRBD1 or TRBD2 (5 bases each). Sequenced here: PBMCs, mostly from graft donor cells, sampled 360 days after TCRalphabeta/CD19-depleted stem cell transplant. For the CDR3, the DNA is TGCGCCAGCAGCCAAGGAAGAGGGGCTCTACCGTATTTT. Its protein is CASSQGRGALPYF.